A single T cell receptor (beta chain) is shown here with its context. Its antigen is still unknown. This sample was taken from a study of Tregs in tolerant kidney transplant recipients. Study details: The nonmyeloablative bone marrow transplants came from related graft donors, with transient mixed chimerism.

This CDR3 region has 15 residues. V was clipped by 6 bases and J by 3 bases; unmatched bases: 11. Germline values: CDR1 MNHEY, CDR2 SVGAGI. This table comes from immunoSEQ multiplex PCR, and its TCRdb copy is limited to in-frame clones, with some not included. The table has about 77,000 clones, about 98% seen once. Study findings and constraints: Few patients were studied, so findings need validation in larger groups.

Sequencing used CD4+ T cells from blood, obtained before the transplant. The rearrangement uses TRBV6-5 and TRBJ2-7; TRBD1 matches 7 bases. This sequence originates from a human donor who received a combined kidney and bone marrow transplant. In DNA form, the CDR3 reads TGTGCCAGCAGAGCACAGGGGACAGTGGGCTACGAGCAGTACTTC. It is translated as CASRAQGTVGYEQYF.